This TCR beta chain was recorded in a study of T cell changes during pregnancy in multiple sclerosis. Data came from immunoSEQ multiplex PCR; TCRdb stores just in-frame clones and leaves some out. This table holds around 69,000 clones, approximately 92% found once. The CDR3 loop spans 14 amino acids. Germline-derived CDR1 and CDR2 are SGHNT and YYREEE (reference sequence). V was pared by 5 bases and J by 3 bases, with 5 bases of the junction left unmatched. The V call is TRBV5-4, the J call TRBJ2-7; 10 nucleotides match TRBD1. Sequenced material: peripheral blood, taken in the third trimester of pregnancy. The receptor was derived from a female donor in good health, enrolled as a control in a pregnancy study. The CDR3 loop reads CASSFGTGDYEQYF. CDR3 nucleotides: TGTGCCAGCAGTTTTGGGACAGGGGACTACGAGCAGTACTTC.